The 29 T cell receptor beta chains below were found in one sample sequenced in a study of CD8+ T cells in alopecia areata. Treatment described: oral pan-JAK inhibitor, 5-10 mg twice daily. Extraction of RNA preceded its reverse transcription into cDNA, which served as the sequencing template. The data were produced by immunoSEQ multiplex PCR, yet TCRdb's version contains in-frame clones alone and is incomplete. Among about 210,000 clones listed, roughly two fifths were seen once. The specimen was CD4+ T cells sorted from blood, collected at approximately week 34, from a patient treated with tofacitinib. All receptors derive from a human donor with alopecia areata.

This chain connects TRBV25-1 to TRBJ2-3; 10 bases line up with TRBD2. There are 17 residues in the CDR3. V trimming: 3 bases; J trimming: 7 bases; junction bases outside the gene matches: 13. From germline, CDR1 is MGHDK and CDR2 SYGVNS. As DNA, the CDR3 is TGTGCCAGCAGTGAGGACGGGCTAGCGGGAGTAAGGAATACGCAGTATTTT. Protein: CASSEDGLAGVRNTQYF.

This clone came up a few times. CDR3 DNA: TGTGCCAGCAGCGTAGGACAGGGGCTTGGCTACACCTTC. This translates into CASSVGQGLGYTF. The V gene is TRBV9, the J gene TRBJ1-2, with 8 bases identical to TRBD1. This CDR3 spans 13 amino acids. Losses at the gene ends were 0 bases for V and 7 bases for J; bases not matched to a gene: 2. From germline, CDR1 is SGDLS and CDR2 YYNGEE.

This clone was detected a few times. This chain uses TRBV25-1 with TRBJ2-7; D is perhaps TRBD2 (5 bases). Germline values: CDR1 MGHDK, CDR2 SYGVNS. The CDR3 runs 16 residues. The V end was cut by 1 base, the J end by 1 base, with 14 bases between. The CDR3 spells CASSESQRTRSYEQYF. For the CDR3, the DNA is TGTGCCAGCAGTGAATCCCAGCGGACTCGATCCTACGAGCAGTACTTC.

V is TRBV18 and J is TRBJ1-1; D call uncertain. The CDR3 has 12 residues. The germline V and J ends were trimmed by 1 base and 6 bases, with 6 bases remaining between them. Per germline, CDR1 KGHSH and CDR2 LQKENI. This CDR3 reads CASSPQTSEAFF. The CDR3 region has the DNA TGTGCCAGCTCACCACAGACTTCTGAAGCTTTCTTT.

Only a few counts were recorded for this clone. The chain employs TRBV29-1 and TRBJ2-7; 7 bases line up with TRBD1. This CDR3 has 13 residues. Germline CDR1 reads SQVTM; CDR2 reads ANQGSEA. J lost 2 bases, V lost 3 bases, and 4 bases had no gene match. The CDR3 loop is CSVEGDSTYEQYF. CDR3 nucleotides: TGCAGCGTTGAGGGGGACAGCACCTACGAGCAGTACTTC.

This chain uses TRBV6-5 with TRBJ1-4; 9 bases map to TRBD1. This CDR3 is built from 15 residues. Germline CDR1 and CDR2: MNHEY and SVGAGI. Trimming removed 6 bases from V and 7 bases from J; junction bases left unmatched: 9. CDR3 sequence (DNA): TGTGCCAGCAGAATTACAGGGGGCGCACGTGAAAAACTGTTTTTT. Its translation is CASRITGGAREKLFF.

The rearrangement links TRBV2 to TRBJ1-1; D is ambiguous. CDR3 length: 13 amino acids. V lost 4 bases to trimming and J lost 7 bases, with 13 bases between them. Germline CDR1 and CDR2: SNHLY and FYNNEI. Here the CDR3 reads CASSGEVYSEAFF. CDR3 nucleotide sequence: TGTGCCAGCAGTGGGGAAGTTTACAGTGAAGCTTTCTTT.

The rearrangement joins TRBV18 to TRBJ2-2; possibly TRBD1 for D (5 bases). V shed 6 bases and J shed 6 bases, with 20 bases lying between them. The CDR3 extends over 16 amino acids. CDR1 is KGHSH, CDR2 LQKENI, per germline. This chain's CDR3 is CASSPSTGSRSGELFF. CDR3 coding DNA: TGTGCCAGCTCCCCCTCTACAGGATCCAGGTCCGGGGAGCTGTTTTTT.

The V gene is TRBV10-3, the J gene TRBJ2-3; D is perhaps TRBD1 or TRBD2 (6 bases each). Trimming left V 5 bases short and J 3 bases short, with 15 bases between. Germline V gene sequence: CDR1 ENHRY, CDR2 SYGVKD. The CDR3 is made up of 15 amino acids. CDR3: CAISTPGGRTDTQYF. For the CDR3, the DNA is TGTGCCATCAGTACCCCTGGGGGGCGGACAGATACGCAGTATTTT.

The rearrangement uses TRBV7-9 and TRBJ2-5; D call uncertain. The germline V gene encodes CDR1 SEHNR and CDR2 FQNEAQ (reference sequence). The CDR3 runs to 12 residues. Trimming took off 3 bases at V and 5 bases at J, with 7 bases between the two ends. The CDR3 region is CASSFAGETQYF. Here the CDR3 DNA reads TGTGCCAGCAGCTTCGCTGGGGAGACCCAGTACTTC.

This clone was seen at least ten times. This chain connects TRBV6-5 to TRBJ1-2; D is unresolved. The CDR3 length is 12 residues. CDR1 and CDR2 from the germline V gene are MNHEY and SVGAGI. Deletions cut 6 bases from V and 4 bases from J, with 9 bases between. The CDR3 here is CASRGSSYGYTF. CDR3 coding DNA: TGTGCCAGCAGGGGTTCTAGCTATGGCTACACCTTC.

The V and J genes are TRBV30 and TRBJ2-6, with D perhaps assigned TRBD1 or TRBD2 (5 bases each). V was shortened by 5 bases and J by 1 base, with 12 bases between the two germline ends. The CDR3 contains 15 residues. The germline CDR1 and CDR2 sequences are GTSNPN and SVGIG (reference sequence). CDR3 protein: CAWSSGGSGANVLTF. The CDR3 DNA reads TGTGCCTGGTCGAGTGGGGGATCTGGGGCCAACGTCCTGACTTTC. Based on the CDR3 plus reference TRBV30 and TRBJ2-6, the full variable domain is SQTIHQWPATLVQPVGSPLSLECTVEGTSNPNLYWYRQAAGRGLQLLFYSVGIGQISSEVPQNLSASRPQDRQFILSSKKLLLSDSGFYLCAWSSGGSGANVLTFGAGSRLTVL.

This rearrangement joins TRBV7-9 to TRBJ2-5, with D possibly TRBD2 on 5 matching bases. The V end lost 1 base, the J end lost 1 base, and 10 bases lay between the germline ends. The germline CDR1 and CDR2 sequences are SEHNR and FQNEAQ (reference sequence). This CDR3 is built from 15 residues. The CDR3 protein is CASSLVRGLQETQYF. The CDR3, as DNA: TGTGCCAGCAGCTTAGTGCGAGGACTCCAAGAGACCCAGTACTTC.

This sequence joins TRBV30 and TRBJ1-1; D is perhaps TRBD1 (5 bases). V was clipped by 0 bases and J by 1 base, with 6 bases between them. The length of the CDR3 is 13 residues. The V gene's germline CDR1 is GTSNPN and CDR2 SVGIG (reference sequence). In nucleotides, the CDR3 is TGTGCCTGGAGTGTAGACAGGAACACTGAAGCTTTCTTT. Amino acids: CAWSVDRNTEAFF. Drawing the rest from reference TRBV30 and TRBJ1-1, the complete variable domain is SQTIHQWPATLVQPVGSPLSLECTVEGTSNPNLYWYRQAAGRGLQLLFYSVGIGQISSEVPQNLSASRPQDRQFILSSKKLLLSDSGFYLCAWSVDRNTEAFFGQGTRLTVV.

This clone was seen only a few times. This rearrangement joins TRBV7-9 to TRBJ2-7, with a weak D call TRBD1 (6 bases). The CDR3 loop spans 15 amino acids. With 4 bases removed from V and 1 base from J, the gap between germline ends came to 14 bases. The V gene's germline CDR1 is SEHNR and CDR2 FQNEAQ (reference sequence). DNA of the CDR3: TGTGCCAGCAGCTCACACAGGGAAAGGTCCTACGAGCAGTACTTC. Its protein product is CASSSHRERSYEQYF.

This clone was seen once. The rearrangement uses TRBV7-9 and TRBJ1-1; D perhaps matches TRBD1 (6 bases). Trimming stripped 1 base from V and 5 bases from J, with 11 bases between. The CDR3 has 14 residues. CDR1 SEHNR and CDR2 FQNEAQ come from the germline V gene (reference sequence). The CDR3 coding sequence is TGTGCCAGCAGCTTAGTACAGGGATGGACTGAAGCTTTCTTT. Protein: CASSLVQGWTEAFF.

The chain carries TRBV29-1 and TRBJ1-1; D might be TRBD1 (5 bases). V shed 4 bases and J shed 2 bases, with 14 bases lying between them. CDR3 length: 14 amino acids. Germline V gene sequence: CDR1 SQVTM, CDR2 ANQGSEA. CDR3 DNA: TGCAGCGTTGTTGGCCGAACAGGAAACACTGAAGCTTTCTTT. Translated: CSVVGRTGNTEAFF.

The chain combines TRBV6-1 with TRBJ2-7; no firm D call. Trimming took off 3 bases at V and 2 bases at J, with 8 bases between the two ends. The germline V gene encodes CDR1 MNHNS and CDR2 SASEGT. The CDR3 consists of 13 residues. CDR3 DNA sequence: TGTGCCAGCAGTGAGGGGTTTACCTACGAGCAGTACTTC. This codes for CASSEGFTYEQYF.

The V gene is TRBV28, the J gene TRBJ2-4; TRBD1 matches 10 bases. V shed 5 bases, J shed 7 bases, and the junction held 8 bases outside the gene matches. The CDR3 spans 15 residues. The germline CDR1 and CDR2 sequences are MDHEN and SYDVKM. In DNA, the CDR3 is TGTGCCAGCAGTGCCGCCGGGACAGGGGTGAACATTCAGTACTTC. Translation: CASSAAGTGVNIQYF.

This clone was seen a few times. The V call is TRBV15, the J call TRBJ2-3, with D hard to call. In germline, CDR1 is LNHNV, CDR2 YYDKDF (reference sequence). The CDR3 consists of 15 residues. V was clipped by 0 bases and J by 3 bases, with 10 bases between them. The CDR3, as DNA: TGTGCCACCAGCAGAGATCTGGTGGGGACAGATACGCAGTATTTT. Amino acid sequence: CATSRDLVGTDTQYF.

The chain uses TRBV30 and TRBJ1-2; D is uncertain. The CDR3 spans 13 residues. Trimming removed 0 bases at V and 0 bases at J, with 5 bases between. CDR1 GTSNPN and CDR2 SVGIG come from the germline V gene (reference sequence). As DNA, the CDR3 is TGTGCCTGGAGTGTAACAGCTAACTATGGCTACACCTTC. Translation: CAWSVTANYGYTF.

This clone showed up just a few times. The rearrangement joins TRBV11-1 to TRBJ2-3, with TRBD2 matching 10 bases. Germline loops: CDR1 SGHAT, CDR2 FQDESV (reference sequence). V shed 8 bases, J shed 3 bases, and the junction held 5 bases outside the gene matches. The CDR3 is 14 amino acids. CDR3 protein: CASSSGRGTDTQYF. The DNA of the CDR3 is TGTGCCAGCTCTAGCGGGAGAGGTACAGATACGCAGTATTTT.

The genes are TRBV19 and TRBJ2-1, with 8 bases that match TRBD2. CDR1 is LNHDA, CDR2 SQIVND, per germline (reference sequence). V shed 4 bases, J shed 7 bases, and the junction held 9 bases outside the gene matches. This CDR3 spans 15 amino acids. CDR3 in DNA: TGTGCCAGTAGTAGAGGGACTAGTAGTGTAAATGAGCAGTTCTTC. Translation gives CASSRGTSSVNEQFF.

The chain carries TRBV29-1 and TRBJ1-1; D unresolved. The CDR3 contains 16 residues. Germline CDR1 SQVTM, CDR2 ANQGSEA. Trimming removed 4 bases from V and 4 bases from J, with 22 bases in between. The chain's CDR3 is CSVGSPGSEGTTEAFF. The CDR3 nucleotides read TGCAGCGTTGGATCCCCGGGGTCGGAGGGCACCACTGAAGCTTTCTTT. The full variable domain, in which reference TRBV29-1 and TRBJ1-1 provide the parts outside the CDR3, is SAVISQKPSRDICQRGTSLTIQCQVDSQVTMMFWYRQQPGQSLTLIATANQGSEATYESGFVIDKFPISRPNLTFSTLTVSNMSPEDSSIYLCSVGSPGSEGTTEAFFGQGTRLTVV.

The table lists this clone with a few counts. CDR3 region: CAWSQYSGSFYGYTF. The CDR3 DNA is TGTGCCTGGAGTCAATACAGTGGAAGCTTCTATGGCTACACCTTC. This rearrangement joins TRBV30 to TRBJ1-2; D is uncertain. This CDR3 is built from 15 residues. The ends were cut back, 2 bases at V and 4 bases at J, with 17 bases in the middle. Germline CDR1 and CDR2: GTSNPN and SVGIG (reference sequence).

The chain uses TRBV6-5 and TRBJ1-2; 8 bases align to TRBD1. CDR1 is MNHEY, CDR2 SVGAGI, per germline. The CDR3 extends over 14 amino acids. After removal of 8 bases from V and 0 bases from J, the junction contained 5 bases not matched to a gene. The CDR3 region has the DNA TGTGCCAGCCTAGGGACAGGCACTAACTATGGCTACACCTTC. Protein product: CASLGTGTNYGYTF.

V and J are TRBV13 and TRBJ2-7, with 10 bases identical to TRBD1. The CDR3 spans 15 residues. V dropped 4 bases and J dropped 5; count of bases not matched to a gene: 8. Germline loops: CDR1 PRHDT, CDR2 FYEKMQ (reference sequence). CDR3 nucleotide sequence: TGTGCCAGCAGCTCCGGGACAGGGGATAACCACGAGCAGTACTTC. Its protein product is CASSSGTGDNHEQYF.

V usage is TRBV6-6 and J usage is TRBJ2-4; D possibly corresponds to TRBD2 (7 bases). The V and J ends lost 6 bases and 2 bases respectively, with 17 bases between them. There are 16 residues in the CDR3. The germline CDR1 and CDR2 sequences are MNHNY and SVGAGI (reference sequence). CDR3 DNA sequence: TGTGCCAGCAGCCCCGGGGGCGGGAGCCCCAAAAACATTCAGTACTTC. This translates into CASSPGGGSPKNIQYF.

The V gene is TRBV7-9, the J gene TRBJ1-2; D remains unclear. V was trimmed by 5 bases and J by 4 bases, leaving 8 bases between them. The CDR3 consists of 12 residues. Germline values: CDR1 SEHNR, CDR2 FQNEAQ (reference sequence). CDR3 protein: CASSPQSYGYTF. The CDR3 DNA reads TGTGCCAGCAGCCCCCAATCCTATGGCTACACCTTC.